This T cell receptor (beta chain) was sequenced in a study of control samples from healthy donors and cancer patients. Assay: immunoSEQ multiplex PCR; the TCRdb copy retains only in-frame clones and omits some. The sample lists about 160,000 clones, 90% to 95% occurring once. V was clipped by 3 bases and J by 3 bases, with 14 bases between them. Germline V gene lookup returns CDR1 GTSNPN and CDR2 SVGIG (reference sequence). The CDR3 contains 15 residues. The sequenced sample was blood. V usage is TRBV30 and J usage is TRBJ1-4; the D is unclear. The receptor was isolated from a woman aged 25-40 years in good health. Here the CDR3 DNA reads TGTGCCTGGAGCTTAGGACTGACCTCTAATGAAAAACTGTTTTTT. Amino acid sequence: CAWSLGLTSNEKLFF.